This TCR beta chain was documented in a study of breast tumors, draining lymph nodes, adjacent tissues. Breast cancer patients provided tissue from their axillary draining lymph nodes. This clonotype was detected ten times or more. TCRdb re-called the multiplex PCR reads through MiXCR, storing one row per CDR3 protein. This sample carries 250,000 or so distinct CDR3 sequences, about 33% of them seen once, and the ten largest clones take around 1%. Sequencing input: axillary lymph node tissue. The sequence derives from a female donor with breast cancer. Some clones in this sample may be carry-over from other donors' samples.

The CDR3 DNA follows: TGTGCCACCAGCAGGGCTAGCGGATCCAAAGAGACCCAGTACTTC. Translation gives CATSRASGSKETQYF. The rearrangement uses TRBV15 and TRBJ2-5, with 7 bases aligning to TRBD2. The CDR3 runs 15 residues. Germline values: CDR1 LNHNV, CDR2 YYDKDF (reference sequence). With 3 bases clipped from V and 3 bases from J, the junction kept 7 bases outside the gene matches.